This entry lists 19 T cell receptor beta chains sequenced from one sample in a study of T cell responses to AZD1222 COVID-19 vaccine. Assay used: immunoSEQ multiplex PCR; TCRdb lists only in-frame clones, some missing. The sample shows about 86,000 clones, more than 75% of them seen only once. Here the sequenced sample was peripheral blood, taken on day 0 of AZD1222 vaccination. These receptors came from an adult in good health.

This chain links TRBV2 with TRBJ2-3; the match to TRBD2 covers 8 bases. This CDR3 is 16 amino acids long. The germline CDR1 and CDR2 sequences are SNHLY and FYNNEI. The V segment lost 4 bases and the J segment 3 bases; nucleotides outside the gene matches: 9. The CDR3 loop is CASSAVGRGLTDTQYF. In nucleotides, the CDR3 is TGTGCCAGCAGTGCAGTCGGGAGGGGGTTGACAGATACGCAGTATTTT.

The J gene is TRBJ2-1, the V gene TRBV11-2; 7 bases are shared with TRBD2. V dropped 4 bases and J dropped 8; count of bases not matched to a gene: 8. The germline V gene has CDR1 SGHAT and CDR2 FQNNGV. The CDR3 is 14 residues long. The CDR3 reads CASSSTRGVHEQFF. CDR3 bases: TGTGCCAGCAGCTCCACCCGGGGGGTTCATGAGCAGTTCTTC.

The chain carries TRBV5-1 and TRBJ2-1; unclear D gene. The CDR3 is 17 amino acids. The germline V and J ends were trimmed by 0 bases and 0 bases, with 13 bases remaining between them. Germline V gives CDR1 SGHRS, CDR2 YFSETQ. CDR3 nucleotides: TGCGCCAGCAGCTTGGGGGTTGGTCTCAGCTCCTACAATGAGCAGTTCTTC. It translates to CASSLGVGLSSYNEQFF.

The V call is TRBV30, the J call TRBJ1-4, with TRBD1 matching over 9 bases. Germline CDR1 and CDR2: GTSNPN and SVGIG (reference sequence). The CDR3 is 13 residues long. V was pared by 7 bases and J by 3 bases, with 3 bases of the junction left unmatched. This chain's CDR3 is CALQGAPNEKLFF. For the CDR3, the DNA is TGTGCCTTACAGGGGGCCCCTAATGAAAAACTGTTTTTT.

V usage is TRBV6-5 and J usage is TRBJ2-2; D gene ambiguous. Germline-derived CDR1 and CDR2 are MNHEY and SVGAGI. The V end was cut by 6 bases, the J end by 5 bases, with 1 base between. The CDR3 has 10 residues. For the CDR3, the DNA is TGTGCCAGCAGGACCGGGGAGCTGTTTTTT. Its translation: CASRTGELFF.

The chain carries TRBV27 and TRBJ1-6; a possible D gene is TRBD1 (5 bases). Germline CDR1 and CDR2: MNHEY and SMNVEV (reference sequence). Trimming removed 6 bases from V and 8 bases from J, with 23 bases in between. The CDR3 is 17 residues long. CDR3 residues: CASSPTVGSRADSPLHF. CDR3 bases: TGTGCCAGCAGCCCAACGGTGGGGTCCAGGGCTGATTCACCCCTCCACTTT.

This chain links TRBV28 with TRBJ2-7; D call uncertain. Germline CDR1 MDHEN, CDR2 SYDVKM. Trimming shortened V by 10 bases and J by 3 bases, and 10 bases separated the two germline ends. The length of the CDR3 is 11 residues. The CDR3 nucleotides are TGTGCCACAAACCTAAACTACGAGCAGTACTTC. This gives the protein CATNLNYEQYF.

The gene calls are TRBV20-1 and TRBJ1-6; unclear D gene. The length of the CDR3 is 13 residues. V gave up 3 bases and J gave up 7 bases, with 10 bases separating them. Germline-derived CDR1 and CDR2 are DFQATT and SNEGSKA (reference sequence). CDR3 in DNA: TGCAGTGCTAGTGGGCGGACCAATTCACCCCTCCACTTT. Translating gives CSASGRTNSPLHF.

V gene TRBV6-4 combines with J gene TRBJ2-2, with D maybe TRBD2 (6 bases). The CDR3 contains 14 residues. The germline CDR1 and CDR2 sequences are MRHNA and SNTAGT. Trimming shortened V by 8 bases and J by 0 bases, and 10 bases separated the two germline ends. The CDR3 nucleotides read TGTGCCAGCTCGGGAGTGGCGAACACCGGGGAGCTGTTTTTT. Encoded protein: CASSGVANTGELFF.

The V and J genes are TRBV3-1 (or the pseudogene TRBV3-2) and TRBJ2-5, with a tentative D call TRBD1 (6 bases). The CDR3 runs 15 residues. Germline V gene lookup returns CDR1 LGHDT and CDR2 YNNKEL (reference sequence). V shed 6 bases and J shed 2 bases, with 16 bases lying between them. CDR3 in DNA: TGTGCCAGCAGACAACAAAGACAGGTTCAAGAGACCCAGTACTTC. Translating it yields CASRQQRQVQETQYF.

The chain is built from TRBV5-1 and TRBJ1-6; TRBD1 aligns across 9 bases. Unmatched junction bases numbered 6, after V lost 3 bases and J lost 11 bases. This CDR3 comprises 14 residues. Germline assignment: CDR1 SGHRS and CDR2 YFSETQ. The CDR3 here is CASSYGTGNPPLHF. In DNA form, the CDR3 reads TGCGCCAGCAGCTACGGGACAGGGAATCCACCCCTCCACTTT.

V usage is TRBV7-6 and J usage is TRBJ1-6; D remains ambiguous. Germline V CDR1 and CDR2: SGHVS, FNYEAQ. CDR3 length: 16 amino acids. Trimming shortened V by 5 bases and J by 5 bases, and 16 bases separated the two germline ends. For the CDR3, the DNA is TGTGCCAGCAGCCCCGACAACGCGGCAAATAATTCACCCCTCCACTTT. It translates to CASSPDNAANNSPLHF.

The genes are TRBV5-1 and TRBJ1-4; D uncertain. Per the germline V gene, CDR1 is SGHRS and CDR2 is YFSETQ. The CDR3 sequence is 14 residues long. With 0 bases removed from V and 13 bases from J, the gap between germline ends came to 16 bases. CDR3 residues: CASSLEANLGILFF. In DNA, the CDR3 is TGCGCCAGCAGCTTGGAAGCGAATCTGGGTATACTGTTTTTT.

As DNA, the CDR3 is TGTGCCAGCAGTTACTCGCTAGCGGACTCCTACGAGCAGTACTTC. It translates to CASSYSLADSYEQYF. This chain links TRBV6-5 with TRBJ2-7; 7 bases match TRBD2. J was trimmed by 0 bases and V by 0 bases; bases with no gene match: 2. The CDR3 has 15 residues. CDR1 and CDR2 (germline): MNHEY, SVGAGI.

As regards this clone: This sample also contains other DNA sequences that code for the same CDR3. The gene calls are TRBV18 and TRBJ1-1, with D possibly TRBD1 on 5 matching bases. Per germline, CDR1 KGHSH and CDR2 LQKENI. CDR3 length: 13 residues. V was clipped by 6 bases and J by 3 bases, with 11 bases between them. CDR3 residues: CASSPGGDTEAFF. In DNA form, the CDR3 reads TGTGCCAGCTCCCCGGGGGGGGACACTGAAGCTTTCTTT.

V and J are TRBV20-1 and TRBJ2-1; no reliable D call. CDR3 length: 13 amino acids. From germline, CDR1 is DFQATT and CDR2 SNEGSKA (reference sequence). The V end lost 3 bases, the J end lost 5 bases, and 11 bases lay between the germline ends. This chain's CDR3 is CSASEASNNEQFF. Here the CDR3 DNA reads TGCAGTGCTAGTGAAGCGTCCAACAATGAGCAGTTCTTC.

The chain employs TRBV18 and TRBJ1-5; D uncertain. Germline V CDR1 and CDR2: KGHSH, LQKENI. The CDR3 totals 15 residues. Trimming cost V 4 bases and J 5 bases, with 15 bases left between them. CDR3 loop: CASSQEEGLDQPQHF. CDR3 coding DNA: TGTGCCAGCTCACAGGAGGAGGGTCTGGATCAGCCCCAGCATTTT. Combining the CDR3 with reference TRBV18 and TRBJ1-5 gives the whole variable domain NAGVMQNPRHLVRRRGQEARLRCSPMKGHSHVYWYRQLPEEGLKFMVYLQKENIIDESGMPKERFSAEFPKEGPSILRIQQVVRGDSAAYFCASSQEEGLDQPQHFGDGTRLSIL.

This rearrangement joins TRBV29-1 to TRBJ2-2, with a weak D call TRBD2 (6 bases). Germline V gene sequence: CDR1 SQVTM, CDR2 ANQGSEA. This CDR3 has 14 amino acids. The V and J ends lost 7 bases and 4 bases respectively, with 16 bases between them. This CDR3 is CSASSDQGTGELFF. The CDR3 nucleotides read TGCAGCGCTTCTAGCGACCAGGGCACCGGGGAGCTGTTTTTT.

This chain uses TRBV10-1 with TRBJ2-5, with TRBD1 matching over 7 bases. CDR3 length: 16 amino acids. Germline CDR1 reads WNHNN; CDR2 reads SYGVQD (reference sequence). The trim removed 3 bases at V and 2 bases at J, leaving 9 bases unmatched. CDR3 in amino acids: CASSEGGAIRQETQYF. CDR3 nucleotides: TGCGCCAGCAGTGAAGGGGGCGCGATTCGGCAAGAGACCCAGTACTTC.